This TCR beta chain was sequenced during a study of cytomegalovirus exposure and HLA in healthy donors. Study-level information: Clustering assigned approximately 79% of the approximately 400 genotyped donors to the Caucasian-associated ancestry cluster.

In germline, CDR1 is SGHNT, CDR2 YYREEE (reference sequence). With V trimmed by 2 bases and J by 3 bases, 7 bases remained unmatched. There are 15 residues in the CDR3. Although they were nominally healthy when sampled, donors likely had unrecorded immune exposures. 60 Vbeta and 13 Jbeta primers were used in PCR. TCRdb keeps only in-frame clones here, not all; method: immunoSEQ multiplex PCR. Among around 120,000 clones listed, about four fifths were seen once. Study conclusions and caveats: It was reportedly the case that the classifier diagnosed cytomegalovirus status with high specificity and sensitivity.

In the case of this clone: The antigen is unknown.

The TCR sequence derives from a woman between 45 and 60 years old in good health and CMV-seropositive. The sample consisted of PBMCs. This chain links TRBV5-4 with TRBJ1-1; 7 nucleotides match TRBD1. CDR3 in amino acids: CASSLLHRGYTEAFF. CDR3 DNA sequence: TGTGCCAGCAGCTTACTACACAGGGGCTACACTGAAGCTTTCTTT. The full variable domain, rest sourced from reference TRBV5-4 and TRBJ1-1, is ETGVTQSPTHLIKTRGQQVTLRCSSQSGHNTVSWYQQALGQGPQFIFQYYREEENGRGNFPPRFSGLQFPNYSSELNVNALELDDSALYLCASSLLHRGYTEAFFGQGTRLTVV.